These 32 T cell receptor beta chains came from one sample sequenced in a study of T cells in localized non-small cell lung cancer. The protocol was immunoSEQ multiplex PCR, while the TCRdb copy is restricted to in-frame clones and leaves out a portion. The table has approximately 81,000 clones, around 90% seen once. This specimen consisted of peripheral blood, obtained before any cancer treatment. These receptors were obtained from a woman aged 40-69 years with stage I squamous cell lung carcinoma.

V is TRBV19 and J is TRBJ2-7, with D possibly being TRBD2 (6 bases). Germline assignment: CDR1 LNHDA and CDR2 SQIVND (reference sequence). This CDR3 has 14 amino acids. Trimming shortened V by 3 bases and J by 3 bases, and 12 bases separated the two germline ends. CDR3 protein: CASSIGQGGYEQYF. CDR3 in DNA: TGTGCCAGTAGTATTGGGCAGGGAGGCTACGAGCAGTACTTC.

The chain is built from TRBV5-4 and TRBJ2-5, with 9 bases that match TRBD1. V lost 3 bases, J lost 5 bases, and 8 bases stayed unmatched. The CDR3 is made up of 15 amino acids. The germline V gene encodes CDR1 SGHNT and CDR2 YYREEE (reference sequence). This CDR3 reads CASSSKDRGSETQYF. CDR3 bases: TGTGCCAGCAGCTCCAAGGACAGGGGTTCCGAGACCCAGTACTTC.

This chain connects TRBV27 to TRBJ1-2; no clear D. The V gene's germline CDR1 is MNHEY and CDR2 SMNVEV (reference sequence). The CDR3 extends over 13 amino acids. Trimming took off 6 bases at V and 3 bases at J, with 11 bases between the two ends. DNA for the CDR3: TGTGCCAGCAGCACTGGGAGTTACTATGGCTACACCTTC. It codes for CASSTGSYYGYTF.

CDR3 protein: CASSIGTYTNTGELFF. The CDR3 coding sequence is TGTGCCAGTAGTATAGGAACATATACGAACACCGGGGAGCTGTTTTTT. The V and J genes are TRBV19 and TRBJ2-2; the D is unclear. With 1 base removed from V and 0 bases from J, the gap between germline ends came to 9 bases. The germline CDR1 and CDR2 sequences are LNHDA and SQIVND (reference sequence). The CDR3 has 16 residues. Full variable domain (missing parts from reference TRBV19 and TRBJ2-2): DGGITQSPKYLFRKEGQNVTLSCEQNLNHDAMYWYRQDPGQGLRLIYYSQIVNDFQKGDIAEGYSVSREKKESFPLTVTSAQKNPTAFYLCASSIGTYTNTGELFFGEGSRLTVL.

This chain uses TRBV6-1 with TRBJ1-5; possibly TRBD1 for D (6 bases). CDR3 size: 16 residues. Germline-derived CDR1 and CDR2 are MNHNS and SASEGT. The V and J ends lost 0 bases and 1 base respectively, with 10 bases between them. As DNA, the CDR3 is TGTGCCAGCAGTGAAGCTGGGGGCTCGAGCAATCAGCCCCAGCATTTT. Translating gives CASSEAGGSSNQPQHF.

The rearrangement uses TRBV19 and TRBJ2-2, with TRBD1 identical over 8 bases. Germline values: CDR1 LNHDA, CDR2 SQIVND (reference sequence). With V trimmed by 9 bases and J by 0 bases, 12 bases remained unmatched. CDR3 length equals 17 residues. The CDR3 DNA reads as TGTGCCAGCGCATCCTGGACAGGGCGATCGAACACCGGGGAGCTGTTTTTT. Translating gives CASASWTGRSNTGELFF.

The rearrangement links TRBV6-5 to TRBJ1-6; 7 bases match TRBD1. The CDR3 totals 14 residues. V lost 5 bases and J lost 10; bases outside the gene matches: 8. Germline V gene data show CDR1 as MNHEY and CDR2 as SVGAGI. CDR3 protein: CASSGHRGRSPLHF. CDR3 sequence (DNA): TGTGCCAGCAGTGGGCACAGGGGCCGATCACCCCTCCACTTT.

The chain couples TRBV6-1 to TRBJ2-7, with D possibly being TRBD1 (6 bases). Germline-derived CDR1 and CDR2 are MNHNS and SASEGT. The length of the CDR3 is 15 residues. The V end lost 2 bases, the J end lost 2 bases, and 13 bases lay between the germline ends. CDR3 bases: TGTGCCAGCAGTGAAAGGGGGAAGAGGGCCTACGAGCAGTACTTC. Translating gives CASSERGKRAYEQYF.

V usage is TRBV28 and J usage is TRBJ2-7; the D gene is possibly TRBD1 (8 bases). Between the trimmed V and J ends, which lost 5 bases and 4 bases, there was a span of 12 bases. The CDR3 length is 13 residues. Germline V gene lookup returns CDR1 MDHEN and CDR2 SYDVKM. The chain's CDR3 is CASSLQGGYEQYF. The CDR3 DNA follows: TGTGCCAGCAGTCTACAGGGGGGGTACGAGCAGTACTTC.

The rearrangement joins TRBV9 to TRBJ2-5; 10 bases fit TRBD2. Germline V gives CDR1 SGDLS, CDR2 YYNGEE. The CDR3 sequence is 15 residues long. J was trimmed by 5 bases and V by 3 bases; bases with no gene match: 7. The CDR3 DNA is TGTGCCAGCAGCGGTGGGACTAGCGCCTCGGAGACCCAGTACTTC. This codes for CASSGGTSASETQYF.

This clone showed up just once. The chain carries TRBV4-2 and TRBJ2-7, with 8 bases aligning to TRBD2. The CDR3 totals 15 residues. Unmatched junction bases numbered 3, after V lost 0 bases and J lost 2 bases. Germline assignment: CDR1 LGHNA and CDR2 YNFKEQ. CDR3 DNA sequence: TGTGCCAGCAGCCAAGATAAGCGGGGGCCCTACGAGCAGTACTTC. Amino acid sequence: CASSQDKRGPYEQYF.

This chain's CDR3 is CASSSGTGADQPQHF. In DNA, the CDR3 is TGTGCCAGCAGCTCAGGGACAGGGGCCGATCAGCCCCAGCATTTT. This chain joins TRBV7-8 and TRBJ1-5; 10 positions agree with TRBD1. V trimming: 4 bases; J trimming: 5 bases; junction bases outside the gene matches: 5. In germline, CDR1 is SGHVS, CDR2 FQNEAQ. This CDR3 comprises 15 residues. Variable domain in full (rest from reference TRBV7-8 and TRBJ1-5): GAGVSQSPRYKVAKRGQDVALRCDPISGHVSLFWYQQALGQGPEFLTYFQNEAQLDKSGLPSDRFFAERPEGSVSTLKIQRTQQEDSAVYLCASSSGTGADQPQHFGDGTRLSIL.

DNA for the CDR3: TGTGCCAGCAGCCCTAGCGGGGGCGGTTCCTACAATGAGCAGTTCTTC. Protein product: CASSPSGGGSYNEQFF. The V gene is TRBV7-3, the J gene TRBJ2-1; TRBD2 aligns across 10 bases. The ends lost 5 bases at V and 1 base at J; junction bases unmatched: 5. In germline, CDR1 is SGHTA, CDR2 FQGTGA. This CDR3 comprises 16 residues.

The chain has TRBV6-6 and TRBJ1-4; 9 bases are shared with TRBD1. The junction had 2 bases not matched to a gene; V was cut back by 7 bases and J by 2 bases. This CDR3 comprises 14 residues. The germline V gene has CDR1 MNHNY and CDR2 SVGAGI (reference sequence). The CDR3 sequence is CASTTGGTNEKLFF. In DNA, the CDR3 is TGTGCCAGCACTACAGGGGGCACTAATGAAAAACTGTTTTTT.

The chain joins TRBV10-3 to TRBJ1-1, with 8 bases lining up with TRBD1. Trimming cost V 4 bases and J 6 bases; bases outside gene matches: 4. This CDR3 region has 13 residues. Looked up from germline, CDR1 is ENHRY and CDR2 is SYGVKD. CDR3 in amino acids: CAISAGQGSEAFF. DNA for the CDR3: TGTGCCATCAGTGCTGGACAGGGATCTGAAGCTTTCTTT.

The chain couples TRBV29-1 to TRBJ2-5; perhaps TRBD2 as D (6 bases). V was trimmed by 3 bases and J by 1 base, leaving 12 bases between them. Germline-derived CDR1 and CDR2 are SQVTM and ANQGSEA. The CDR3 runs 14 residues. CDR3 sequence: CSVETPGLQETQYF. DNA of the CDR3: TGCAGCGTTGAGACACCGGGACTCCAAGAGACCCAGTACTTC. The whole variable domain, remainder taken from reference TRBV29-1 and TRBJ2-5, is SAVISQKPSRDICQRGTSLTIQCQVDSQVTMMFWYRQQPGQSLTLIATANQGSEATYESGFVIDKFPISRPNLTFSTLTVSNMSPEDSSIYLCSVETPGLQETQYFGPGTRLLVL.

The V call is TRBV9, the J call TRBJ1-3; D not certain. V lost 2 bases and J 4 bases, leaving 13 bases between the germline ends. CDR1 and CDR2 (germline): SGDLS, YYNGEE. The CDR3 sequence is 15 residues long. The CDR3 sequence is CASSVQERGGNTIYF. The CDR3 region has the DNA TGTGCCAGCAGCGTCCAGGAGAGAGGGGGAAACACCATATATTTT.

The V call is TRBV5-6, the J call TRBJ1-1; 7 bases map to TRBD1. This CDR3 is 15 amino acids long. V was clipped by 4 bases and J by 1 base; unmatched bases: 7. The V gene's germline CDR1 is SGHDT and CDR2 YYEEEE. The DNA of the CDR3 is TGTGCCAGCAGCCTCCCGGACAGGCCGAACACTGAAGCTTTCTTT. Protein: CASSLPDRPNTEAFF.

This rearrangement joins TRBV7-3 to TRBJ1-1; D gene uncertain. The germline gives CDR1 SGHTA, CDR2 FQGTGA. Trimming pared 5 bases from V and 1 base from J, leaving 8 bases between. This CDR3 region has 13 residues. The CDR3 DNA reads as TGTGCCAGCAGCCTACAGAGGAACACTGAAGCTTTCTTT. Translated: CASSLQRNTEAFF. Full variable domain (rest looked up from reference TRBV7-3 and TRBJ1-1): GAGVSQTPSNKVTEKGKYVELRCDPISGHTALYWYRQSLGQGPEFLIYFQGTGAADDSGLPNDRFFAVRPEGSVSTLKIQRTERGDSAVYLCASSLQRNTEAFFGQGTRLTVV.

This clone was counted once. The chain employs TRBV6-1 and TRBJ1-6; the D is unclear. Trimming shortened V by 3 bases and J by 10 bases, and 13 bases separated the two germline ends. Germline CDR1 is MNHNS and CDR2 is SASEGT. The CDR3 spans 14 residues. CDR3 protein: CASSEEGQRSPLHF. The CDR3 coding sequence is TGTGCCAGCAGTGAGGAAGGGCAACGGTCACCCCTCCACTTT.

The rearrangement uses TRBV9 and TRBJ1-3; D is perhaps TRBD1 (6 bases). V was cut by 4 bases and J by 4 bases, with 9 bases left in between. CDR3 length equals 13 residues. Germline-derived CDR1 and CDR2 are SGDLS and YYNGEE. This chain's CDR3 is CASSSGGGNTIYF. The DNA of the CDR3 is TGTGCCAGCAGCTCCGGGGGCGGAAACACCATATATTTT.

The chain employs TRBV5-6 and TRBJ2-5; D perhaps matches TRBD2 (7 bases). The CDR3 totals 14 residues. Germline V gene sequence: CDR1 SGHDT, CDR2 YYEEEE. V was shortened by 3 bases and J by 5 bases, with 14 bases between the two germline ends. CDR3 coding DNA: TGTGCCAGCAGCTGGGGGGGCCTCTACGAGACCCAGTACTTC. Protein: CASSWGGLYETQYF.

This clone has only a few counts. The CDR3 nucleotides are TGTGCCAGCAGCCTTTACACGGGGTCTGAAGCTTTCTTT. Translation gives CASSLYTGSEAFF. This chain joins TRBV7-3 and TRBJ1-1, with D unclear. CDR1 SGHTA and CDR2 FQGTGA come from the germline V gene. This CDR3 has 13 residues. Trimming cost V 5 bases and J 6 bases, with 13 bases left between them.

Written as DNA, the CDR3 is TGTGCCAGCAGTACAGGGGTCGGCTCCCACTCTGGAAACACCATATATTTT. Translation gives CASSTGVGSHSGNTIYF. The chain has TRBV27 and TRBJ1-3; 7 nucleotides line up with TRBD1. Germline V gene lookup returns CDR1 MNHEY and CDR2 SMNVEV (reference sequence). Trimming removed 5 bases from V and 0 bases from J; junction bases left unmatched: 10. The CDR3 consists of 17 residues.

This clone was seen a few times. The chain combines TRBV5-4 with TRBJ1-5; D is uncertain. The CDR3 loop spans 11 amino acids. The germline V gene has CDR1 SGHNT and CDR2 YYREEE (reference sequence). V lost 7 bases and J 3 bases, leaving 5 bases between the germline ends. The CDR3 loop reads CASADNQPQHF. The CDR3 DNA reads as TGTGCCAGCGCGGACAATCAGCCCCAGCATTTT.

This chain links TRBV5-6 with TRBJ1-2; 9 positions agree with TRBD1. With 4 bases clipped from V and 6 bases from J, the junction kept 4 bases outside the gene matches. The CDR3 is 13 residues long. CDR1 and CDR2 (germline): SGHDT, YYEEEE. CDR3 nucleotides: TGTGCCAGCAGCACCCGACAGGGGGATGGCTACACCTTC. This codes for CASSTRQGDGYTF.

This clone was picked up a small number of times. This chain uses TRBV5-4 with TRBJ2-3; D uncertain. V lost 0 bases to trimming and J lost 5 bases, with 7 bases between them. This CDR3 comprises 13 residues. CDR1 is SGHNT and CDR2 is YYREEE in the germline V gene (reference sequence). The CDR3 sequence is CASSLVGKDTQYF. The CDR3 DNA reads TGTGCCAGCAGCTTGGTAGGGAAAGATACGCAGTATTTT.

This clone appeared once. V is TRBV7-9 and J is TRBJ2-5, with 11 bases aligning to TRBD2. V lost 3 bases, J lost 0 bases, and 6 bases stayed unmatched. This CDR3 has 17 amino acids. Germline lookup yields CDR1 SEHNR and CDR2 FQNEAQ (reference sequence). The CDR3: CASSLASGGTHQETQYF. For the CDR3, the DNA is TGTGCCAGCAGCTTGGCTAGCGGGGGGACCCACCAAGAGACCCAGTACTTC.

The chain is built from TRBV5-6 and TRBJ2-3, with a weak D call TRBD1 (6 bases). This CDR3 has 15 amino acids. V was clipped by 5 bases and J by 2 bases, with 15 bases between them. Germline V gene data show CDR1 as SGHDT and CDR2 as YYEEEE. CDR3 protein: CASRLDRTYTDTQYF. The CDR3, as DNA: TGTGCCAGCAGACTCGACAGGACATACACAGATACGCAGTATTTT.

With respect to this clone: Other DNA sequences of this sample code for an identical CDR3. The V gene is TRBV5-1, the J gene TRBJ2-3; 7 bases agree with TRBD2. This CDR3 contains 14 residues. Germline assignment: CDR1 SGHRS and CDR2 YFSETQ. V dropped 3 bases and J dropped 2; count of bases not matched to a gene: 3. The CDR3 reads CASSSSGDTDTQYF. The CDR3 DNA follows: TGCGCCAGCAGCTCTAGCGGAGACACAGATACGCAGTATTTT.

CDR3 DNA: TGTGCCAGCAGTTTCCGACAGGGGGACACTGAAGCTTTCTTT. Amino acids: CASSFRQGDTEAFF. The chain uses TRBV6-5 and TRBJ1-1; 9 bases line up with TRBD1. This CDR3 is 14 amino acids long. V shed 4 bases, J shed 3 bases, and the junction held 3 bases outside the gene matches. Germline-derived CDR1 and CDR2 are MNHEY and SVGAGI.

The chain has TRBV19 and TRBJ1-3; no clear D gene. The CDR3 extends over 16 amino acids. Between the trimmed V and J ends, which lost 5 bases and 0 bases, there was a span of 14 bases. The germline V gene encodes CDR1 LNHDA and CDR2 SQIVND (reference sequence). The CDR3 here is CASSSRRQSSGNTIYF. The CDR3 DNA sequence: TGTGCCAGTAGTTCAAGACGGCAGAGCTCTGGAAACACCATATATTTT.